This TCR beta chain was recovered during a study of blood T cells in healthy people across ages. Study context: In model experiments, template switching was able to capture about one barcoded beta molecule for every two T cells that were present.

The CDR3 sequence is 16 residues long. In germline, CDR1 is MNHEY, CDR2 SMNVEV (reference sequence). Trimming at V came to 3 bases and at J to 8 bases, leaving 10 bases not matched to a gene. A J-beta primer mix and a sample-barcoded 5' primer were used in a second PCR of about 7 to 12 cycles. TCRdb processed the 5' RACE reads anew with MiXCR; each CDR3 protein has one entry. The sample contains roughly 680,000 distinct CDR3 sequences, approximately 52% of which appear only once. The rearrangement links TRBV27 to TRBJ2-1, with 10 bases matching TRBD2. This receptor was taken from a woman older than 75 in good health. The sample was blood. CDR3 residues: CASSFPWTSGNDEQFF. The CDR3 DNA reads as TGTGCCAGCAGTTTTCCTTGGACTAGCGGTAACGATGAGCAGTTCTTC.